The 13 T cell receptor beta chains listed next were all sequenced from one sample in a study of T cells in localized non-small cell lung cancer. Measured with immunoSEQ multiplex PCR; TCRdb has only the in-frame clones, and not every one. Here the sample spans approximately 33,000 clones, around 88% being singletons. Specimen: peripheral blood, collected before any cancer treatment. These receptors all come from a woman aged 35-75 years with stage I lung adenocarcinoma.

Only one count was recorded for this clone. The V call is TRBV15, the J call TRBJ1-4; 8 nucleotides line up with TRBD1. This CDR3 has 13 amino acids. The trim removed 4 bases at V and 10 bases at J, leaving 5 bases unmatched. The V gene's germline CDR1 is LNHNV and CDR2 YYDKDF (reference sequence). This CDR3 reads CATSIDRGGKLFF. CDR3 nucleotide sequence: TGTGCCACCAGCATAGACAGGGGTGGAAAACTGTTTTTT.

The genes are TRBV6-1 and TRBJ2-5, with 8 bases that match TRBD1. The germline CDR1 and CDR2 sequences are MNHNS and SASEGT. J was trimmed by 1 base and V by 6 bases; bases with no gene match: 7. The CDR3 runs 15 residues. The CDR3, as DNA: TGTGCCAGCAGCCCCATGGGACAGGTCCAAGAGACCCAGTACTTC. Protein product: CASSPMGQVQETQYF.

The chain combines TRBV11-3 with TRBJ2-2; 9 bases line up with TRBD1. Germline V gene lookup returns CDR1 SGHNT and CDR2 YENEEA. J lost 6 bases, V lost 5 bases, and 10 bases had no gene match. This CDR3 is built from 16 residues. CDR3 in DNA: TGTGCCAGCAGCGGTGGGACAGGGTATGGGTCCGGGGAGCTGTTTTTT. Translated, it gives CASSGGTGYGSGELFF. Together with reference TRBV11-3 and TRBJ2-2, the CDR3 gives the full variable domain: EAGVVQSPRYKIIEKKQPVAFWCNPISGHNTLYWYLQNLGQGPELLIRYENEEAVDDSQLPKDRFSAERLKGVDSTLKIQPAELGDSAVYLCASSGGTGYGSGELFFGEGSRLTVL.

This sequence joins TRBV7-2 and TRBJ1-3; TRBD1 might be the D (5 bases). Trimming took 3 bases from V and 0 from J, leaving 12 bases between them. This CDR3 contains 16 residues. Germline CDR1 and CDR2: SGHTA and FQGNSA. The CDR3 loop reads CASSFVGVSSGNTIYF. In DNA form, the CDR3 reads TGTGCCAGCAGCTTTGTGGGGGTCAGCTCTGGAAACACCATATATTTT.

This clone was counted only a few times. The V and J genes are TRBV18 and TRBJ2-5; 9 bases line up with TRBD2. Germline CDR1 reads KGHSH; CDR2 reads LQKENI. This CDR3 region has 17 residues. Losses at the gene ends were 3 bases for V and 2 bases for J; bases not matched to a gene: 10. The CDR3 spells CASSPTSGSSPQETQYF. The CDR3 DNA reads as TGTGCCAGCTCACCCACTAGCGGGTCCTCACCGCAAGAGACCCAGTACTTC.

The CDR3 DNA reads TGTGCCAGCAGTGAACTAGAGACCCAGTACTTC. It yields the protein CASSELETQYF. V is TRBV2 and J is TRBJ2-5; no reliable D call. V was trimmed by 2 bases and J by 4 bases, leaving 2 bases between them. The CDR3 runs to 11 residues. Germline CDR1 and CDR2: SNHLY and FYNNEI.

This clone was seen only once. The CDR3 region is CASSIWTSLQPQHF. CDR3 coding DNA: TGTGCCAGCAGCATATGGACAAGTCTTCAGCCCCAGCATTTT. The V call is TRBV5-6, the J call TRBJ1-5, with D tentatively TRBD1 (5 bases). The CDR3 extends over 14 amino acids. Trimming removed 4 bases from V and 6 bases from J, with 14 bases in between. From germline, CDR1 is SGHDT and CDR2 YYEEEE.

The rearrangement joins TRBV5-1 to TRBJ1-1; D remains unclear. Germline V gives CDR1 SGHRS, CDR2 YFSETQ. The CDR3 totals 15 residues. V was cut by 0 bases and J by 4 bases, with 13 bases left in between. CDR3 amino acids: CASSLDRVVGTEAFF. CDR3 bases: TGCGCCAGCAGCTTGGACCGGGTGGTGGGCACTGAAGCTTTCTTT.

The chain carries TRBV15 and TRBJ1-3; D remains unclear. CDR3 length equals 15 residues. CDR1 is LNHNV and CDR2 is YYDKDF in the germline V gene (reference sequence). V was cut by 0 bases and J by 3 bases, with 9 bases left in between. The CDR3 loop is CATSRDRGGGNTIYF. Written as DNA, the CDR3 is TGTGCCACCAGCAGAGACCGAGGTGGTGGAAACACCATATATTTT.

The chain has TRBV2 and TRBJ2-3, with D possibly TRBD1 on 7 matching bases. The CDR3 loop spans 12 amino acids. The ends were cut back, 6 bases at V and 6 bases at J, with 10 bases in the middle. Germline CDR1 is SNHLY and CDR2 is FYNNEI. The CDR3 loop reads CASREGADTQYF. CDR3 nucleotide sequence: TGTGCCAGCAGGGAGGGGGCGGATACGCAGTATTTT.

In nucleotides, the CDR3 is TGTGCCAGCAGGCTCCGGGAGGGGACTCTAGAGACCCAGTACTTC. It yields the protein CASRLREGTLETQYF. The chain employs TRBV6-5 and TRBJ2-5, with 8 bases fitting TRBD2. J was trimmed by 4 bases and V by 6 bases; bases with no gene match: 10. This CDR3 has 15 amino acids. The germline V gene encodes CDR1 MNHEY and CDR2 SVGAGI.

The rearrangement links TRBV7-2 to TRBJ1-3; 7 bases match TRBD1. The length of the CDR3 is 16 residues. Germline CDR1 reads SGHTA; CDR2 reads FQGNSA. The V segment lost 5 bases and the J segment 0 bases; nucleotides outside the gene matches: 7. This CDR3 is CASSADRDSSGNTIYF. The CDR3 DNA reads as TGTGCCAGCAGCGCTGATCGGGACAGCTCTGGAAACACCATATATTTT.

The gene calls are TRBV7-2 and TRBJ1-2, with D unclear. Germline V gene lookup returns CDR1 SGHTA and CDR2 FQGNSA. Deletions cut 2 bases from V and 0 bases from J, with 10 bases between. The CDR3 runs 15 residues. The CDR3 DNA reads TGTGCCAGCAGCTTAAGGCAGGACCCTAACTATGGCTACACCTTC. Residues: CASSLRQDPNYGYTF. Full variable domain (missing parts from reference TRBV7-2 and TRBJ1-2): GAGVSQSPSNKVTEKGKDVELRCDPISGHTALYWYRQSLGQGLEFLIYFQGNSAPDKSGLPSDRFSAERTGGSVSTLTIQRTQQEDSAVYLCASSLRQDPNYGYTFGSGTRLTVV.